This T cell receptor (beta chain) was found in a study of blood T cell repertoires in COVID-19. About the research overall: There were acute and convalescent COVID-19 samples, and they came from the United States, Italy and Spain. Nucleic acid was either cDNA or gDNA, and it came from T cells, B-cell-depleted T cells, or PBMCs.

The trim removed 4 bases at V and 5 bases at J, leaving 5 bases unmatched. Germline CDR1 SGHTA, CDR2 FQGNSA. The CDR3 has 15 amino acids. Authors' processing steps: Reference gene primer amplification gave nucleated cell count estimates. Produced via immunoSEQ multiplex PCR; TCRdb's table is partial and in-frame only. The D gene and trimming were derived from the DNA, and the V and J assignments and clone size from that table. The sample has roughly 220,000 clones; around four fifths are singletons. This receptor was taken from a man aged 25-45 years with active or convalescent COVID-19. The sequenced sample was peripheral blood. The chain carries TRBV7-2 and TRBJ2-5, with 12 nucleotides matching TRBD2. In DNA form, the CDR3 reads TGTGCCAGCAGCTCCGCTAGCGGGGGGGCTGAGACCCAGTACTTC. Translated, it gives CASSSASGGAETQYF.